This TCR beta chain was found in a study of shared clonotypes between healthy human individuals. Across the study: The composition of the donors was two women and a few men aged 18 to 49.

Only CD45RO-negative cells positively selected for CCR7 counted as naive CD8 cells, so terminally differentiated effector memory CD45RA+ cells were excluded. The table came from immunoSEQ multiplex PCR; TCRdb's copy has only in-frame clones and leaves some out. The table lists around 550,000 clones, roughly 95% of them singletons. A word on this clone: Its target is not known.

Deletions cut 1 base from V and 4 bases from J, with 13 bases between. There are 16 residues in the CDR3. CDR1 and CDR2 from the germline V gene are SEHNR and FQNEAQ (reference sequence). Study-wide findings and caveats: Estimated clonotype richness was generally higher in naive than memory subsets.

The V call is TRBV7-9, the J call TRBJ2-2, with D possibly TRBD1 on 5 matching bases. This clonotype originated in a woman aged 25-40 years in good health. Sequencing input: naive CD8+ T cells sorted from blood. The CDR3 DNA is TGTGCCAGCAGCTTAGGTGTCAGGGTGAGCACCGGGGAGCTGTTTTTT. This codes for CASSLGVRVSTGELFF.